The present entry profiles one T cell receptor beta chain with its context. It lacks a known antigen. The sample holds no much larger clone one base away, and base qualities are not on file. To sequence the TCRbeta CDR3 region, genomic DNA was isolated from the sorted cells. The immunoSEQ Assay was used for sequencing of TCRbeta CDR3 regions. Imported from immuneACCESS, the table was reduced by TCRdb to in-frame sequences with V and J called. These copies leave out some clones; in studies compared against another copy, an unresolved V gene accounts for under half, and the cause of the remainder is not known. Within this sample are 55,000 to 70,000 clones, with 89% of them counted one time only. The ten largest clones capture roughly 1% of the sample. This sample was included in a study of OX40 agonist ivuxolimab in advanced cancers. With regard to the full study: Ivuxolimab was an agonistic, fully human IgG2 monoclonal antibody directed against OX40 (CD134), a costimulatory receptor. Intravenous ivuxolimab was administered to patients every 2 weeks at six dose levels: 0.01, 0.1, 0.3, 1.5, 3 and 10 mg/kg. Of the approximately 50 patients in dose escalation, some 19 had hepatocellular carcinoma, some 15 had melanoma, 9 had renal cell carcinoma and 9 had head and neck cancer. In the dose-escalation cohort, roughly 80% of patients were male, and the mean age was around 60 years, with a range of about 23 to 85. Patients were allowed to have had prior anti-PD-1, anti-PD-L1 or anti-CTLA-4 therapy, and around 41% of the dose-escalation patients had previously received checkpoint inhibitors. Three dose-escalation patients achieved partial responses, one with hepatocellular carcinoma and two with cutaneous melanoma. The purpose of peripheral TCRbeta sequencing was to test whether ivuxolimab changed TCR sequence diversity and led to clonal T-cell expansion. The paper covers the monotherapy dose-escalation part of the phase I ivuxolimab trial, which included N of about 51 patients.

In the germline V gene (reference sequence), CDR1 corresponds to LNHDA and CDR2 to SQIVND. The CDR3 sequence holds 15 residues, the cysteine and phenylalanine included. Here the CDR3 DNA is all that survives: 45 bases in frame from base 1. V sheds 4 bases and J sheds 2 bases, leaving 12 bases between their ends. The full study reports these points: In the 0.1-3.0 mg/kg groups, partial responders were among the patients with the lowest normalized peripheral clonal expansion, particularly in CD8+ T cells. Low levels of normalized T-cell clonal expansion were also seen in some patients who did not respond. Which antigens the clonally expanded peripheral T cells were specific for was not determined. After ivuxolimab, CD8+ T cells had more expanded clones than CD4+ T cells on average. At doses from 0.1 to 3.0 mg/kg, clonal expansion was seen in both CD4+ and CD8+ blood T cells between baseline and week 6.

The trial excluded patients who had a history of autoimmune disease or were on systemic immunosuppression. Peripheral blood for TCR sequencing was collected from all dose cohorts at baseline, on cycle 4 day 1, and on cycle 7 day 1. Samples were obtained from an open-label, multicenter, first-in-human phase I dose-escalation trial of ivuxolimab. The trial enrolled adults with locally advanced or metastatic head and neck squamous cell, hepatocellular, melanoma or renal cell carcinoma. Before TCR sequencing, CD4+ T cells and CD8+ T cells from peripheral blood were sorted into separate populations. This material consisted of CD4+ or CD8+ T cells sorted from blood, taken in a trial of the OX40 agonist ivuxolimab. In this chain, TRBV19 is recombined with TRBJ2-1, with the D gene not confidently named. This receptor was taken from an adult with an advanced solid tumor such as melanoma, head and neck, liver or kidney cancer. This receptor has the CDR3 CASSSIPITYNEQFF. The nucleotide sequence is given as TGTGCCAGTAGTAGCATCCCGATTACCTACAATGAGCAGTTCTTC.